This paragraph covers one T cell receptor (beta chain) sequence. Its matching antigen is unknown. TCRdb's copy holds only in-frame clones and misses some; the assay was immunoSEQ multiplex PCR. This table holds some 90,000 clones, less than 90% found once. The germline gives CDR1 KGHSH, CDR2 LQKENI. The CDR3 totals 15 residues. Trimming stripped 1 base from V and 10 bases from J, with 14 bases between. These data originate in a study of T cell responses to AZD1222 COVID-19 vaccine. Study-level findings and limits: Every sample of the repertoires postdated the peak T cell response. After two AZD1222 doses, spike-specific TCR breadth and depth rose versus day 0. There were mostly white British donors and more females than males, and clonal diversity was possibly underestimated.

The chain recombines TRBV18 with TRBJ1-6; D is possibly TRBD1 (5 bases). The origin of this receptor is an adult who received the AZD1222 COVID-19 vaccine. The sample consisted of peripheral blood, taken 28 days after the second AZD1222 dose. CDR3 coding DNA: TGTGCCAGCTCACCACGGGACCCCGGGTCCTCACCCCTCCACTTT. Translated: CASSPRDPGSSPLHF. The whole variable domain, filled in from reference TRBV18 and TRBJ1-6, reads NAGVMQNPRHLVRRRGQEARLRCSPMKGHSHVYWYRQLPEEGLKFMVYLQKENIIDESGMPKERFSAEFPKEGPSILRIQQVVRGDSAAYFCASSPRDPGSSPLHFGNGTRLTVT.